This T cell receptor (beta chain) appears in the sequencing data of a study of T cells after yellow fever vaccination. Study-wide findings and caveats: Contaminating bulk clonotypes could be abundant in FACS-sorted repertoires.

CDR1 and CDR2 from the germline V gene are MDHEN and SYDVKM. V lost 5 bases, J lost 2 bases, and 15 bases stayed unmatched. The CDR3 spans 20 residues. TCRdb redid the calling of the 5' RACE reads with MiXCR, one entry per CDR3 protein. The sample consists of 400,000 or so distinct CDR3 sequences, over 5% of them appearing once. This clonotype was counted between two and nine times. The antigen is not known. Sequences were derived from PBMCs, sampled 5 days after the yellow fever booster vaccination. The receptor's source is a man in his thirties or forties who received the YFV17D yellow fever vaccine. The J gene is TRBJ2-6, the V gene TRBV28, with 10 positions matching TRBD2. Written as DNA, the CDR3 is TGTGCCAGCAGTGCGGGATGGCTAGCGGGGGTAAAGGCTGGGGCCAACGTCCTGACTTTC. Encoded protein: CASSAGWLAGVKAGANVLTF.